This T cell receptor (beta chain) was observed in a study of regulatory T cells in long-lasting Graves disease. The wider study: Persistent Graves' disease denoted over 5 years of antithyroid drugs plus positive TSH receptor antibodies. General study findings and limits: Under persistent disease, TRBV28, TRBJ1-2 and TRBJ2-5 were used preferentially. The sample size was small, and this may have reduced accuracy.

In germline, CDR1 is MDHEN, CDR2 SYDVKM. Trimming shortened V by 5 bases and J by 6 bases, and 5 bases separated the two germline ends. The CDR3 has 11 amino acids. Time point described: persistent/refractory GD, antithyroid drugs over 5 years with positive TRAb. PBMC RNA was the source of the TCR library. TCR beta libraries were built with iRepertoire HTBI primers and Arm-PCR of CDR3 regions. TCRdb fed the multiplex PCR reads into MiXCR, producing one record per CDR3 protein. The table lists roughly 450,000 distinct CDR3 sequences, 23% of them singletons. There are many counts of this clonotype. Its antigen remains unknown.

This receptor was identified in a female donor with Graves disease. This rearrangement joins TRBV28 to TRBJ2-1, with D unresolved. The sample consisted of peripheral blood mononuclear cells (PBMCs), taken when the disease was refractory, from a patient treated with antithyroid drugs. The CDR3 DNA follows: TGTGCCAGCAGTCCTCTCAATGAGCAGTTCTTC. Protein sequence: CASSPLNEQFF.